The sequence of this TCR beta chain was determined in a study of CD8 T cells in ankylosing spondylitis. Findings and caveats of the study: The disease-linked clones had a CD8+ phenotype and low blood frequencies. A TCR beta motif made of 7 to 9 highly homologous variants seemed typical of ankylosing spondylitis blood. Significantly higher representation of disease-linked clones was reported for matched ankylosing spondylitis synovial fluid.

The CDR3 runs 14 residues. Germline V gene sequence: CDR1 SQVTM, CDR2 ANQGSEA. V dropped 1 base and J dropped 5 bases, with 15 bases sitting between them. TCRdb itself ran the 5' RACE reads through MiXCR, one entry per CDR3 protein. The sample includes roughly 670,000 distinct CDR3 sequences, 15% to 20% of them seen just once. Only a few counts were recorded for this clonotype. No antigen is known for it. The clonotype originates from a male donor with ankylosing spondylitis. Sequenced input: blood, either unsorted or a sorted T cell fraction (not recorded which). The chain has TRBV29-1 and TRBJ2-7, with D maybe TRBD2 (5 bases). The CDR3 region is CSVEGSLAGDEQYF. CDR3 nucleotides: TGCAGCGTTGAAGGCTCGCTGGCCGGGGACGAGCAGTACTTC.